The rows below give T cell receptor beta chains drawn from one sample of a study of blood T cell repertoires in COVID-19. Sequencing used immunoSEQ multiplex PCR; TCRdb keeps in-frame clones, though not all of them. The profile shows roughly 250,000 clones, 75% to 95% of them singletons. Material for sequencing was peripheral blood. These receptors all stem from a person in their late teens or twenties with COVID-19, enrolled during active disease. The CDR3 runs from the conserved cysteine through the conserved F or W. D genes are given only for firm matches.

D gene: NA; V gene: TRBV27; J gene: TRBJ2-7; CDR3 protein: CASSTHSDEQYF
D gene: TRBD1; V gene: TRBV6-2/TRBV6-3; J gene: TRBJ2-7; CDR3 protein: CASSGRDRGPGLAYEQYF
D gene: TRBD1; V gene: TRBV6-5; J gene: TRBJ2-5; CDR3 protein: CASSWTGVETQYF
D gene: TRBD2; V gene: TRBV28; J gene: TRBJ2-7; CDR3 protein: CASSTPGTGKLAGGFNEQYF
D gene: NA; V gene: TRBV19; J gene: TRBJ2-3; CDR3 protein: CASSIWAGPTDTQYF
D gene: TRBD2; V gene: TRBV2; J gene: TRBJ2-7; CDR3 protein: CASRDASGSYEQYF
D gene: TRBD1; V gene: TRBV4-1; J gene: TRBJ1-1; CDR3 protein: CASSQEAGQAEPEAFF
D gene: TRBD1; V gene: TRBV5-8; J gene: TRBJ2-7; CDR3 protein: CASNHGTGKYEQYF
D gene: TRBD1; V gene: TRBV19; J gene: TRBJ2-2; CDR3 protein: CASSTRQGSGELFF
D gene: NA; V gene: TRBV7-9; J gene: TRBJ2-7; CDR3 protein: CASSLVGEAYEQYF
D gene: TRBD1; V gene: TRBV7-2; J gene: TRBJ1-2; CDR3 protein: CASSPLGTGGRGYTF
D gene: TRBD2; V gene: TRBV25-1; J gene: TRBJ2-3; CDR3 protein: CARSSSGFSDTQYF
D gene: TRBD1; V gene: TRBV13; J gene: TRBJ2-5; CDR3 protein: CASSARGTGIQETQYF
D gene: NA; V gene: TRBV12-3/TRBV12-4; J gene: TRBJ2-1; CDR3 protein: CASSFLNEQFF
D gene: TRBD1; V gene: TRBV24-1; J gene: TRBJ1-3; CDR3 protein: CAATGGSGNTIYF
D gene: NA; V gene: TRBV25-1; J gene: TRBJ1-2; CDR3 protein: CASSDPVLGEEGDYGYTF
D gene: TRBD1; V gene: TRBV4-3; J gene: TRBJ1-3; CDR3 protein: CASSQGQGAGNTIYF
D gene: TRBD2; V gene: TRBV29-1; J gene: TRBJ2-7; CDR3 protein: CSVEDPGGIEQYF
D gene: NA; V gene: TRBV7-9; J gene: TRBJ1-4; CDR3 protein: CASSPPFGALDEKLFF
D gene: NA; V gene: TRBV2; J gene: TRBJ1-6; CDR3 protein: CASSAQGSYNSPLHF
D gene: NA; V gene: TRBV27; J gene: TRBJ1-6; CDR3 protein: CASSSIRDPYSPLHF
D gene: NA; V gene: TRBV25-1; J gene: TRBJ2-1; CDR3 protein: CASSAPGLSYNEQFF
D gene: TRBD1; V gene: TRBV5-1; J gene: TRBJ2-7; CDR3 protein: CASSFHGQGAYEQYF
D gene: NA; V gene: TRBV3-1/TRBV3-2; J gene: TRBJ2-6; CDR3 protein: CASSLGGDGANVLTF
D gene: NA; V gene: TRBV11-2; J gene: TRBJ2-1; CDR3 protein: CASSLDYSSNEQFF
D gene: TRBD2; V gene: TRBV7-8; J gene: TRBJ2-2; CDR3 protein: CASSLASGGGANTGELFF
D gene: NA; V gene: TRBV3-1/TRBV3-2; J gene: TRBJ1-1; CDR3 protein: CASSRERGSTEAFF
D gene: TRBD2; V gene: TRBV11-3; J gene: TRBJ2-3; CDR3 protein: CASSPGLKGSIWGTDTQYF
D gene: NA; V gene: TRBV5-1; J gene: TRBJ2-3; CDR3 protein: CASSLTGQGTDTQYF
D gene: TRBD1; V gene: TRBV27; J gene: TRBJ2-7; CDR3 protein: CASSPGQGRVRSYEQYF
D gene: NA; V gene: TRBV4-1; J gene: TRBJ2-5; CDR3 protein: CASSQVGRETQYF
D gene: TRBD2; V gene: TRBV10-2; J gene: TRBJ2-1; CDR3 protein: CASLQTLTGLAGEAGSYNEQFF
D gene: NA; V gene: TRBV5-1; J gene: TRBJ1-1; CDR3 protein: CASSLYSGEAFF
D gene: TRBD1; V gene: TRBV7-8; J gene: TRBJ2-7; CDR3 protein: CASLGSRGPYEQYF
D gene: TRBD1; V gene: TRBV20-1; J gene: TRBJ1-2; CDR3 protein: CSASRTGGSGYTF
D gene: TRBD1; V gene: TRBV30; J gene: TRBJ1-5; CDR3 protein: CAWSQTGGAQPQHF
D gene: TRBD1; V gene: TRBV25-1; J gene: TRBJ2-5; CDR3 protein: CASSGTGRETQYF
D gene: NA; V gene: TRBV7-9; J gene: TRBJ1-1; CDR3 protein: CASSLAPLSGLPEAFF
D gene: TRBD1; V gene: TRBV25-1; J gene: TRBJ2-7; CDR3 protein: CASSDGTGDSYEQYF
D gene: NA; V gene: TRBV9; J gene: TRBJ1-1; CDR3 protein: CASSSRGFGTEAFF
D gene: NA; V gene: TRBV5-1; J gene: TRBJ2-7; CDR3 protein: CASSFSSYSDEQYF
D gene: NA; V gene: TRBV3-1/TRBV3-2; J gene: TRBJ2-5; CDR3 protein: CASSQSGYQETQYF
D gene: TRBD1; V gene: TRBV6-1; J gene: TRBJ2-2; CDR3 protein: CASSEARGQNTGELFF
D gene: NA; V gene: TRBV5-1; J gene: TRBJ2-7; CDR3 protein: CASSLNVQATYEQYF
D gene: NA; V gene: TRBV2; J gene: TRBJ1-6; CDR3 protein: CASSSIGEVSPLHF
D gene: TRBD2; V gene: TRBV12-5; J gene: TRBJ2-2; CDR3 protein: CASGWGLAENTGELFF
D gene: TRBD2; V gene: TRBV7-9; J gene: TRBJ2-1; CDR3 protein: CASSFPGLAGVIF
D gene: NA; V gene: TRBV6-2/TRBV6-3; J gene: TRBJ2-5; CDR3 protein: CASSYSRGSWETQYF
D gene: NA; V gene: TRBV5-6; J gene: TRBJ2-5; CDR3 protein: CASTNRGEETQYF
D gene: TRBD2; V gene: TRBV16; J gene: TRBJ2-7; CDR3 protein: CASSQGRAGVVRYEQYF
D gene: NA; V gene: TRBV21-1; J gene: TRBJ1-2; CDR3 protein: CASSKWRGKRCDYGYTF
D gene: NA; V gene: TRBV2; J gene: TRBJ1-2; CDR3 protein: CASSAVPRGGYTF
D gene: NA; V gene: TRBV27; J gene: TRBJ1-2; CDR3 protein: CASAGGGYGYTF
D gene: NA; V gene: TRBV10-3; J gene: TRBJ2-6; CDR3 protein: CAISEDNSGANVLTF
D gene: TRBD1; V gene: TRBV5-4; J gene: TRBJ1-3; CDR3 protein: CASSLVGQGGNTIYF